Following are 16 T cell receptor beta chains from one sample sequenced in a study of cytomegalovirus exposure and HLA in healthy donors. PCR used 60 Vbeta primers and 13 Jbeta primers. TCRdb's copy holds only in-frame clones and misses some; the assay was immunoSEQ multiplex PCR. The sample records approximately 110,000 clones, approximately 70% being singletons. The sample taken for sequencing was PBMCs. All receptors derive from a man aged 55-75 years in good health and CMV-seropositive.

This clone was picked up a small number of times. The chain recombines TRBV5-5 with TRBJ2-5; 7 bases line up with TRBD2. The germline V gene has CDR1 SGHKS and CDR2 YYEKEE (reference sequence). J gave up 0 bases and V 3 bases, and 5 bases lay outside the gene matches. This CDR3 comprises 15 residues. The CDR3 here is CASSSGGTYQETQYF. The CDR3 region has the DNA TGTGCCAGCAGCTCCGGGGGGACGTACCAAGAGACCCAGTACTTC.

The chain is built from TRBV7-2 and TRBJ1-5, with D hard to call. The V gene's germline CDR1 is SGHTA and CDR2 FQGNSA. The V end was cut by 4 bases, the J end by 5 bases, with 12 bases between. The CDR3 runs to 14 residues. As DNA, the CDR3 is TGTGCCAGCAGCTCACTCTCAGGCGATCAGCCCCAGCATTTT. This sequence encodes CASSSLSGDQPQHF.

V and J are TRBV10-1 and TRBJ2-4; 8 bases agree with TRBD2. Germline CDR1 and CDR2: WNHNN and SYGVQD (reference sequence). With V trimmed by 3 bases and J by 3 bases, 7 bases remained unmatched. The CDR3 length is 16 residues. This CDR3 is CASSEGLAGDKNIQYF. The CDR3 nucleotides are TGCGCCAGCAGTGAAGGCCTAGCGGGTGACAAAAACATTCAGTACTTC.

This chain links TRBV5-1 with TRBJ1-2; 8 positions agree with TRBD1. The trim removed 4 bases at V and 7 bases at J, leaving 12 bases unmatched. The germline V gene encodes CDR1 SGHRS and CDR2 YFSETQ. This CDR3 comprises 15 residues. The DNA for the CDR3 is TGCGCCAGCAGCCCCGAAACCGGACAGGGTCGTGGCTACACCTTC. Translation: CASSPETGQGRGYTF.

This rearrangement joins TRBV7-2 to TRBJ1-3; no definite D call. Trimming removed 5 bases at V and 1 base at J, with 9 bases between. Germline V gives CDR1 SGHTA, CDR2 FQGNSA. The CDR3 is 14 amino acids. The CDR3 here is CASSPRVSGNTIYF. For the CDR3, the DNA is TGTGCCAGCAGCCCCCGAGTTTCTGGAAACACCATATATTTT.

The chain employs TRBV30 and TRBJ2-7, with a tentative D call TRBD1 (6 bases). From germline, CDR1 is GTSNPN and CDR2 SVGIG (reference sequence). The germline V and J ends were trimmed by 2 bases and 7 bases, with 9 bases remaining between them. CDR3 length: 11 residues. The CDR3 bases are TGTGCCTGGAGTTGGGGGCTTGAGCAGTACTTC. This translates into CAWSWGLEQYF.

This chain links TRBV2 with TRBJ1-4, with 7 bases lining up with TRBD1. Trimming cost V 6 bases and J 7 bases; bases outside gene matches: 14. The germline V gene encodes CDR1 SNHLY and CDR2 FYNNEI. The CDR3 has 16 amino acids. In nucleotides, the CDR3 is TGTGCCAGCAGGTTCGGACAGGCCTTACCGGGTGAAAAACTGTTTTTT. Translating gives CASRFGQALPGEKLFF.

This clone came up a few times. The chain joins TRBV5-1 to TRBJ1-1, with D unresolved. V lost 2 bases, J lost 1 base, and 9 bases lay in between. The germline V gene encodes CDR1 SGHRS and CDR2 YFSETQ. The CDR3 has 14 residues. The CDR3 nucleotides read TGCGCCAGCAGCTTATGGGGAGCGAACACTGAAGCTTTCTTT. This codes for CASSLWGANTEAFF.

The genes are TRBV7-2 and TRBJ2-5; 9 bases map to TRBD2. V was clipped by 0 bases and J by 5 bases; unmatched bases: 13. This CDR3 is built from 18 residues. The V gene's germline CDR1 is SGHTA and CDR2 FQGNSA. CDR3 DNA sequence: TGTGCCAGCAGCTTAGCGCTAAGCGGCGGGGGGGCCGGGGAGACCCAGTACTTC. Its protein is CASSLALSGGGAGETQYF.

This clone was detected only a few times. V and J are TRBV5-1 and TRBJ2-3; D is possibly TRBD2 (6 bases). Per the germline V gene, CDR1 is SGHRS and CDR2 is YFSETQ. V dropped 3 bases and J dropped 10 bases, with 12 bases sitting between them. The CDR3 is 12 amino acids. DNA of the CDR3: TGCGCCAGCAGCTCGGGACTGCTGGCGCAGTATTTT. This encodes CASSSGLLAQYF.

The CDR3, as DNA: TGTGCCTGGAGGCAGGGGAGGAACACTGAAGCTTTCTTT. Its translation is CAWRQGRNTEAFF. The V and J genes are TRBV30 and TRBJ1-1; TRBD1 might be the D (6 bases). The CDR3 runs 13 residues. With 3 bases removed from V and 1 base from J, the gap between germline ends came to 9 bases. CDR1 is GTSNPN and CDR2 is SVGIG in the germline V gene (reference sequence).

V and J are TRBV6-1 and TRBJ1-4; D is unclear. This CDR3 is built from 14 residues. V lost 4 bases, J lost 7 bases, and 13 bases lay in between. Per the germline V gene, CDR1 is MNHNS and CDR2 is SASEGT. CDR3 coding DNA: TGTGCCAGCAGTGTCTCGGTGGGGAGTGAAAAACTGTTTTTT. It codes for CASSVSVGSEKLFF.

The V and J genes are TRBV6-5 and TRBJ1-1; a weak D match, TRBD1 (5 bases). This CDR3 has 12 amino acids. Per germline, CDR1 MNHEY and CDR2 SVGAGI. The V end lost 5 bases, the J end lost 4 bases, and 8 bases lay between the germline ends. The CDR3 bases are TGTGCCAGCAGTCCCAGGGCCACTGAAGCTTTCTTT. This encodes CASSPRATEAFF.

This clone was counted ten times or more. V and J are TRBV7-2 and TRBJ2-5; maybe TRBD2 (6 bases). From germline, CDR1 is SGHTA and CDR2 FQGNSA. The germline V and J ends were trimmed by 3 bases and 5 bases, with 13 bases remaining between them. CDR3 length: 14 residues. CDR3 nucleotide sequence: TGTGCCAGCAGCTTTCAGGCAGGGAGGGAGACCCAGTACTTC. Translated, it gives CASSFQAGRETQYF. The variable domain in full, with the rest retrieved from reference TRBV7-2 and TRBJ2-5, is GAGVSQSPSNKVTEKGKDVELRCDPISGHTALYWYRQSLGQGLEFLIYFQGNSAPDKSGLPSDRFSAERTGGSVSTLTIQRTQQEDSAVYLCASSFQAGRETQYFGPGTRLLVL.

The V call is TRBV7-9, the J call TRBJ1-1, with a tentative D call TRBD1 (5 bases). In germline, CDR1 is SEHNR, CDR2 FQNEAQ (reference sequence). The CDR3 consists of 12 residues. V lost 0 bases and J 7 bases, leaving 6 bases between the germline ends. CDR3 sequence reads: CASSLATDEAFF. CDR3 sequence (DNA): TGTGCCAGCAGCTTAGCGACAGATGAAGCTTTCTTT.

The rearrangement uses TRBV6-1 and TRBJ1-2, with D tentatively TRBD1 (5 bases). Trimming pared 5 bases from V and 6 bases from J, leaving 10 bases between. Germline V gene sequence: CDR1 MNHNS, CDR2 SASEGT. The CDR3 loop spans 12 amino acids. CDR3 nucleotides: TGTGCCAGCAGTTGGGGGGGTGATGGCTACACCTTC. Protein sequence: CASSWGGDGYTF.